Sequencing of this T cell receptor beta chain was carried out in a study of T cells in Graves' hyperthyroidism and ophthalmopathy. This clonotype was counted between two and nine times. Its antigen remains unknown. Study observations and caveats: Clonotypes that were expanded in thyroid above 0.001 mostly appeared in blood too.

The TCR beta CDR3 regions underwent amplification using RNA transcripts as the source. Carried out on the TCR CDR3, a first-round RT-PCR used the HTBI primer set. TCRdb reprocessed the multiplex PCR reads via MiXCR and lists one record per CDR3 protein. The table shows around 690,000 distinct CDR3 sequences, with around 20% occurring only once. The germline V gene encodes CDR1 SGHRS and CDR2 YFSETQ. CDR3 length: 17 residues. V lost 4 bases and J lost 0, with 17 bases in between. Clinicians diagnosed patients from clinical symptoms, serum thyroxine and TRAb, thyroid ultrasound and orbital computed tomography. Fresh peripheral blood, 8 to 10 ml, was the source of the PBMCs.

The origin of this receptor is a young man with Graves' ophthalmopathy. Sequencing was done on a sample of blood. V is TRBV5-1 and J is TRBJ2-4; D unresolved. The CDR3 region has the DNA TGCGCCAGCAGCCTGAGCTCCCGGCCTATAGCCAAAAACATTCAGTACTTC. Protein sequence: CASSLSSRPIAKNIQYF.